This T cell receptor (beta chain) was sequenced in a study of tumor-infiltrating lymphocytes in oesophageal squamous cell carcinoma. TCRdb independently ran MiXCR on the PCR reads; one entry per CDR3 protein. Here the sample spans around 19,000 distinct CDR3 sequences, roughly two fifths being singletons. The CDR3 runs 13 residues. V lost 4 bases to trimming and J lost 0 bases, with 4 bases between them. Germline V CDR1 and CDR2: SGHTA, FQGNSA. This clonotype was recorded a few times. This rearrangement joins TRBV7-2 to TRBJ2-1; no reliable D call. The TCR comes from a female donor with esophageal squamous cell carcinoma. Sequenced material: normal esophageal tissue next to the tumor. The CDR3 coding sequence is TGTGCCAGCAGCTCAGGCTCCTACAATGAGCAGTTCTTC. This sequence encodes CASSSGSYNEQFF. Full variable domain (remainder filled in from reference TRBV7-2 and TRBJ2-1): GAGVSQSPSNKVTEKGKDVELRCDPISGHTALYWYRQSLGQGLEFLIYFQGNSAPDKSGLPSDRFSAERTGGSVSTLTIQRTQQEDSAVYLCASSSGSYNEQFFGPGTRLTVL.